The 16 T cell receptor beta chains listed next were all sequenced from one sample in a study of CD8+ T cells in alopecia areata. Sequencing used cDNA as its template, made by extracting RNA and reverse transcribing it. Measured with immunoSEQ multiplex PCR; TCRdb has only the in-frame clones, and not every one. Of roughly 97,000 clones listed, about two fifths are singletons. Sequenced: CD4+ T cells sorted from blood. These receptors all stem from a human donor with alopecia areata.

This sequence joins TRBV6-4 and TRBJ1-6, with D unclear. V shed 5 bases and J shed 10 bases, with 12 bases lying between them. This CDR3 is built from 13 residues. Germline V gives CDR1 MRHNA, CDR2 SNTAGT. The CDR3 sequence: CASSSELGSPLHF. The CDR3 DNA sequence: TGTGCCAGCAGTTCGGAGCTGGGGTCACCCCTCCACTTT.

The chain employs TRBV14 and TRBJ2-7; D remains unclear. The V end was cut by 0 bases, the J end by 2 bases, with 17 bases between. The germline V gene has CDR1 SGHDN and CDR2 FVKESK. The CDR3 has 17 amino acids. This chain's CDR3 is CASSQDGFRYGAYEQYF. CDR3 nucleotide sequence: TGTGCCAGCAGCCAAGATGGTTTCCGTTACGGAGCCTACGAGCAGTACTTC.

The chain recombines TRBV25-1 with TRBJ1-4; D gene uncertain. The CDR3 is 16 amino acids. CDR1 is MGHDK, CDR2 SYGVNS, per germline. Trimming cost V 4 bases and J 3 bases, with 15 bases left between them. CDR3 sequence reads: CASSGPSNRPNEKLFF. The CDR3 DNA sequence: TGTGCCAGCAGTGGTCCCAGTAACAGACCTAATGAAAAACTGTTTTTT.

Worth noting for this clone: The same CDR3 also results from other DNA sequences found in this sample. The chain has TRBV7-6 and TRBJ2-7, with D uncertain. Trimming pared 1 base from V and 1 base from J, leaving 2 bases between. The CDR3 extends over 12 amino acids. Germline CDR1 SGHVS, CDR2 FNYEAQ. This chain's CDR3 is CASSLGSYEQYF. The CDR3 DNA follows: TGTGCCAGCAGCTTAGGTTCCTACGAGCAGTACTTC.

The rearrangement links TRBV5-4 to TRBJ2-5; maybe TRBD1 (5 bases). The V gene lost 4 bases and the J gene lost 5 bases, with 12 bases spanning the gap. CDR3 length equals 13 residues. The V gene's germline CDR1 is SGHNT and CDR2 YYREEE (reference sequence). The CDR3 DNA follows: TGTGCCAGCAGCAAGCAGGGAATCGAGACCCAGTACTTC. Protein sequence: CASSKQGIETQYF.

The gene calls are TRBV5-1 and TRBJ2-3, with TRBD2 matching 10 bases. V trimming: 0 bases; J trimming: 4 bases; junction bases outside the gene matches: 2. Germline V gene data show CDR1 as SGHRS and CDR2 as YFSETQ. The CDR3 sequence is 15 residues long. The CDR3, as DNA: TGCGCCAGCAGCTTGGAACTAGCGGGACCAGATACGCAGTATTTT. Its translation: CASSLELAGPDTQYF.

The V gene is TRBV7-9, the J gene TRBJ2-5; 7 positions agree with TRBD1. V dropped 3 bases and J dropped 0; count of bases not matched to a gene: 1. The CDR3 contains 14 residues. CDR1 and CDR2 (germline): SEHNR, FQNEAQ (reference sequence). The CDR3 protein is CASSFGTDQETQYF. As DNA, the CDR3 is TGTGCCAGCAGCTTCGGGACAGACCAAGAGACCCAGTACTTC.

This clone showed up just once. The CDR3 bases are TGTGCCAGCAGTGAAGCGCTTGTGTCAGGGGGCGTTCATGGCTACACCTTC. Its protein is CASSEALVSGGVHGYTF. The chain links TRBV2 to TRBJ1-2, with TRBD1 matching over 8 bases. CDR1 is SNHLY and CDR2 is FYNNEI in the germline V gene. The CDR3 spans 17 residues. J lost 6 bases, V lost 0 bases, and 12 bases had no gene match.

J is TRBJ2-5 and V is TRBV28; 7 bases are shared with TRBD2. The V segment lost 5 bases and the J segment 5 bases; nucleotides outside the gene matches: 8. This CDR3 comprises 14 residues. CDR1 is MDHEN and CDR2 is SYDVKM in the germline V gene. The CDR3 sequence is CASSPPRRGETQYF. The CDR3 DNA sequence: TGTGCCAGCAGTCCTCCCCGGCGGGGGGAGACCCAGTACTTC.

The rearrangement uses TRBV5-1 and TRBJ2-3; tentatively, D is TRBD1 (5 bases). This CDR3 is 15 amino acids long. Germline values: CDR1 SGHRS, CDR2 YFSETQ. Between the trimmed V and J ends, which lost 4 bases and 1 base, there was a span of 13 bases. CDR3 nucleotide sequence: TGCGCCAGCAGCACCAAGGGGTCCGGCACAGATACGCAGTATTTT. As protein: CASSTKGSGTDTQYF.

The V gene is TRBV9, the J gene TRBJ1-4; 7 nucleotides agree with TRBD1. This CDR3 region has 16 residues. Trimming at V came to 3 bases and at J to 3 bases, leaving 8 bases not matched to a gene. Per the germline V gene, CDR1 is SGDLS and CDR2 is YYNGEE. In nucleotides, the CDR3 is TGTGCCAGCAGCGGAAAAGAGGGGGCACCTAATGAAAAACTGTTTTTT. It codes for CASSGKEGAPNEKLFF.

This clone was counted between two and nine times. CDR3 protein: CASSIQGQGAKETQYF. The CDR3 DNA reads as TGTGCCAGCAGCATACAAGGACAGGGGGCCAAGGAGACCCAGTACTTC. The V call is TRBV7-2, the J call TRBJ2-5; 11 nucleotides align to TRBD1. CDR3 length equals 16 residues. V gave up 5 bases and J gave up 5 bases; unmatched junction bases: 10. CDR1 SGHTA and CDR2 FQGNSA come from the germline V gene. Combining the CDR3 with reference TRBV7-2 and TRBJ2-5 gives the whole variable domain GAGVSQSPSNKVTEKGKDVELRCDPISGHTALYWYRQSLGQGLEFLIYFQGNSAPDKSGLPSDRFSAERTGGSVSTLTIQRTQQEDSAVYLCASSIQGQGAKETQYFGPGTRLLVL.

The chain combines TRBV30 with TRBJ1-5; TRBD1 is a possible D gene (5 bases). The CDR3 length is 16 residues. The ends were cut back, 1 base at V and 2 bases at J, with 15 bases in the middle. Per germline, CDR1 GTSNPN and CDR2 SVGIG (reference sequence). CDR3 sequence reads: CAWSGGAGGGNQPQHF. In DNA, the CDR3 is TGTGCCTGGAGTGGCGGGGCAGGAGGCGGCAATCAGCCCCAGCATTTT.

The J gene is TRBJ2-4, the V gene TRBV2; a weak D match, TRBD1 (5 bases). The CDR3 totals 14 residues. V was clipped by 9 bases and J by 6 bases, with 18 bases between them. Germline values: CDR1 SNHLY, CDR2 FYNNEI. In DNA form, the CDR3 reads TGTGCCAGTGGGTTTGGCAGGGTCAGAAACATTCAGTACTTC. Its translation: CASGFGRVRNIQYF.

The genes are TRBV27 and TRBJ1-6; D uncertain. The V gene's germline CDR1 is MNHEY and CDR2 SMNVEV (reference sequence). The V gene lost 5 bases and the J gene lost 8 bases, with 16 bases spanning the gap. This CDR3 spans 15 amino acids. CDR3 DNA sequence: TGTGCCAGCAGTAGGTCATTCCGAGCGGATTCACCCCTCCACTTT. It translates to CASSRSFRADSPLHF.

The genes are TRBV4-2 and TRBJ2-3, with TRBD2 matching over 7 bases. The CDR3 is made up of 17 amino acids. The junction had 11 bases not matched to a gene; V was cut back by 3 bases and J by 2 bases. Germline loops: CDR1 LGHNA, CDR2 YNFKEQ. The CDR3 loop is CASSQGEGGGNTDTQYF. CDR3 DNA sequence: TGTGCCAGCAGCCAGGGGGAGGGCGGGGGAAACACAGATACGCAGTATTTT.